What follows are 17 T cell receptor beta chains derived from one specimen sequenced in a study of CD8+CD57+ T cells in acquired aplastic anemia. TCR beta VDJ and CDR3 profiles were obtained from a genomic DNA template. TCRdb passed the reads through MiXCR, listing each CDR3 protein once. The data contain more than 150,000 distinct CDR3 sequences, roughly 50% of them singletons. Patients picked for sequencing had shown CD8+CD57+ cell expansion detected by flow cytometry. Material for sequencing was sorted CD4+, CD8+, or CD8+CD57+ T cells (not recorded which) from PBMCs. These receptors were collected from a human donor with aplastic anemia.

The chain combines TRBV5-4 with TRBJ2-3, with 8 bases identical to TRBD1. With 4 bases clipped from V and 4 bases from J, the junction kept 5 bases outside the gene matches. This CDR3 contains 14 residues. CDR1 and CDR2 (germline): SGHNT, YYREEE (reference sequence). In DNA form, the CDR3 reads TGTGCCAGCAGCGGGACAGGAGTTTCAGATACGCAGTATTTT. Its translation is CASSGTGVSDTQYF.

This clonotype was counted only a few times. The CDR3: CASPGAYNEQFF. CDR3 bases: TGTGCCAGCCCAGGGGCCTACAATGAGCAGTTCTTC. This chain uses TRBV2 with TRBJ2-1, with D maybe TRBD1 (6 bases). Germline loops: CDR1 SNHLY, CDR2 FYNNEI. V shed 8 bases and J shed 2 bases, with 7 bases lying between them. The CDR3 is 12 amino acids.

The rearrangement links TRBV25-1 to TRBJ1-2, with 9 bases matching TRBD1. The CDR3 runs to 14 residues. V gave up 4 bases and J gave up 0 bases; unmatched junction bases: 0. CDR1 and CDR2 from the germline V gene are MGHDK and SYGVNS. CDR3 DNA: TGTGCCAGCAGTGGACAGGGGGCTAACTATGGCTACACCTTC. Amino acids: CASSGQGANYGYTF.

This clonotype was picked up a small number of times. CDR3 in DNA: TGTGCCAGCAGTGATGACAGGGTATCAGCAACTAATGAAAAACTGTTTTTT. Residues: CASSDDRVSATNEKLFF. The V gene is TRBV25-1, the J gene TRBJ1-4; 7 bases agree with TRBD1. The CDR3 totals 17 residues. J gave up 0 bases and V 3 bases, and 7 bases lay outside the gene matches. The germline CDR1 and CDR2 sequences are MGHDK and SYGVNS.

The chain has TRBV15 and TRBJ2-3, with 8 bases identical to TRBD1. The trim removed 3 bases at V and 6 bases at J, leaving 14 bases unmatched. The CDR3 covers 17 residues. The germline CDR1 and CDR2 sequences are LNHNV and YYDKDF (reference sequence). The CDR3 here is CATSRGDRPSGVDTQYF. Here the CDR3 DNA reads TGTGCCACCAGCAGGGGGGACAGGCCTAGTGGGGTTGATACGCAGTATTTT.

In its sample, this clonotype was seen many times. This chain's CDR3 is CASSYGPELAYEQYF. As DNA, the CDR3 is TGTGCCAGCAGCTATGGGCCCGAGCTAGCGTACGAGCAGTACTTC. V and J are TRBV9 and TRBJ2-7; D may be TRBD2 (6 bases). The length of the CDR3 is 15 residues. Trimming took off 4 bases at V and 4 bases at J, with 18 bases between the two ends. Germline V gene sequence: CDR1 SGDLS, CDR2 YYNGEE.

In its sample, this clonotype was seen many times. The gene calls are TRBV6-5 and TRBJ1-5; D is possibly TRBD1 (6 bases). Trimming removed 4 bases at V and 3 bases at J, with 13 bases between. Germline CDR1 MNHEY, CDR2 SVGAGI. The CDR3 spans 15 residues. This CDR3 is CASSWSGGPNQPQHF. The CDR3 DNA follows: TGTGCCAGCAGTTGGTCGGGGGGCCCCAATCAGCCCCAGCATTTT.

In this sample, this clonotype turned up many times. This chain joins TRBV14 and TRBJ1-6, with 8 positions matching TRBD1. V shed 4 bases, J shed 7 bases, and the junction held 3 bases outside the gene matches. The CDR3 has 14 amino acids. Germline CDR1 reads SGHDN; CDR2 reads FVKESK. The CDR3 is CASSLAGGNSPLHF. Written as DNA, the CDR3 is TGTGCCAGCAGCCTGGCAGGGGGCAATTCACCCCTCCACTTT.

This clonotype was observed many times. CDR3 loop: CASSETGGRGTEAFF. CDR3 DNA sequence: TGTGCCAGCAGTGAGACAGGGGGTCGGGGCACTGAAGCTTTCTTT. The V gene is TRBV25-1, the J gene TRBJ1-1; 9 positions agree with TRBD1. The length of the CDR3 is 15 residues. Germline values: CDR1 MGHDK, CDR2 SYGVNS. Germline trimming cut 3 bases from V and 4 bases from J; bases unmatched to any gene: 6.

This clonotype was picked up a small number of times. V is TRBV2 and J is TRBJ2-7, with D perhaps being TRBD1 or TRBD2 (5 bases each). CDR1 is SNHLY and CDR2 is FYNNEI in the germline V gene. This CDR3 spans 15 amino acids. V lost 3 bases and J 4 bases, leaving 16 bases between the germline ends. The CDR3 spells CASSDYRQGDYEQYF. DNA of the CDR3: TGTGCCAGCAGTGATTATAGGCAGGGAGATTACGAGCAGTACTTC.

This clonotype was seen a few times. CDR3 region: CSVEGRFPDYGYTF. CDR3 nucleotide sequence: TGCAGCGTTGAAGGCCGGTTTCCAGACTATGGCTACACCTTC. The chain carries TRBV29-1 and TRBJ1-2; the D is unclear. From germline, CDR1 is SQVTM and CDR2 ANQGSEA. Trimming removed 1 base at V and 3 bases at J, with 12 bases between. This CDR3 spans 14 amino acids.

For the CDR3, the DNA is TGTGCCAGCAGCCCCAGGATGGGGGGCCCTTCGCCCACTGAAGCTTTCTTT. Encoded protein: CASSPRMGGPSPTEAFF. The chain employs TRBV9 and TRBJ1-1; D is perhaps TRBD1 (6 bases). Per the germline V gene, CDR1 is SGDLS and CDR2 is YYNGEE. The CDR3 covers 17 residues. Trimming removed 4 bases from V and 4 bases from J, with 23 bases in between. The full variable domain, rest sourced from reference TRBV9 and TRBJ1-1, is DSGVTQTPKHLITATGQRVTLRCSPRSGDLSVYWYQQSLDQGLQFLIQYYNGEERAKGNILERFSAQQFPDLHSELNLSSLELGDSALYFCASSPRMGGPSPTEAFFGQGTRLTVV.

A few counts support this clonotype. This rearrangement joins TRBV29-1 to TRBJ2-3; D unresolved. In germline, CDR1 is SQVTM, CDR2 ANQGSEA. This CDR3 comprises 14 residues. The germline V and J ends were trimmed by 3 bases and 5 bases, with 15 bases remaining between them. CDR3 nucleotide sequence: TGCAGCGTTGAGAGAAGTGGGTCCGGAGATACGCAGTATTTT. Translating gives CSVERSGSGDTQYF.

This clonotype was seen ten or more times. The chain is built from TRBV20-1 and TRBJ2-7; 8 bases map to TRBD2. J lost 4 bases, V lost 0 bases, and 8 bases had no gene match. This CDR3 comprises 15 residues. Germline V gene data show CDR1 as DFQATT and CDR2 as SNEGSKA (reference sequence). CDR3 nucleotide sequence: TGCAGTGCTAGAGACGAGCGGGGGACCTTGTACGAGCAGTACTTC. Encoded protein: CSARDERGTLYEQYF.

The chain recombines TRBV9 with TRBJ2-7, with D unresolved. The CDR3 loop spans 12 amino acids. V was trimmed by 3 bases and J by 3 bases, leaving 7 bases between them. From germline, CDR1 is SGDLS and CDR2 YYNGEE. The CDR3, as DNA: TGTGCCAGCAGCGGCGTAGGCTACGAGCAGTACTTC. The encoded protein is CASSGVGYEQYF.

The chain couples TRBV10-3 to TRBJ1-2; D gene ambiguous. V was clipped by 3 bases and J by 3 bases, with 17 bases between them. CDR3 size: 16 residues. CDR1 and CDR2 from the germline V gene are ENHRY and SYGVKD. In nucleotides, the CDR3 is TGTGCCATCAGTGACATTGGCAGGCGCGAGGACTATGGCTACACCTTC. Translating gives CAISDIGRREDYGYTF.

This sequence joins TRBV11-3 and TRBJ1-1; D is perhaps TRBD1 (5 bases). The CDR3 consists of 14 residues. Per germline, CDR1 SGHNT and CDR2 YENEEA. The V end was cut by 4 bases, the J end by 1 base, with 10 bases between. The CDR3 DNA follows: TGTGCCAGCAGCTATCTTCAGGGGAACACTGAAGCTTTCTTT. Translated, it gives CASSYLQGNTEAFF.